One and the same sample provided the 15 T cell receptor beta chains below, sequenced in a study of cytomegalovirus exposure and HLA in healthy donors. PCR was performed using 60 Vbeta and 13 Jbeta primers. Some clones are missing from TCRdb's copy, which holds only in-frame ones; the method was immunoSEQ multiplex PCR. The table has approximately 70,000 clones, 70% to 85% seen once. Sequenced sample: PBMCs. The receptor set was obtained from a human donor in good health.

The chain has TRBV9 and TRBJ2-3; a possible D gene is TRBD2 (7 bases). V was shortened by 4 bases and J by 2 bases, with 14 bases between the two germline ends. The CDR3 covers 15 residues. Germline V gene sequence: CDR1 SGDLS, CDR2 YYNGEE. The DNA for the CDR3 is TGTGCCAGCAGCCCCGACGGGGGGCACACAGATACGCAGTATTTT. The encoded protein is CASSPDGGHTDTQYF.

The rearrangement uses TRBV27 and TRBJ2-6; D perhaps matches TRBD1 (5 bases). CDR3 length equals 16 residues. The germline gives CDR1 MNHEY, CDR2 SMNVEV (reference sequence). Trimming took 3 bases from V and 3 from J, leaving 12 bases between them. CDR3 nucleotide sequence: TGTGCCAGCAGTTTCCAGGGAAGTAGTGGGGCCAACGTCCTGACTTTC. It specifies CASSFQGSSGANVLTF.

The rearrangement uses TRBV10-1 and TRBJ2-1, with 14 bases matching TRBD2. With V trimmed by 4 bases and J by 0 bases, 5 bases remained unmatched. The length of the CDR3 is 18 residues. The germline CDR1 and CDR2 sequences are WNHNN and SYGVQD (reference sequence). CDR3: CASSGATSGRDSYNEQFF. The CDR3 DNA sequence: TGCGCCAGCAGTGGCGCGACTAGCGGGAGGGACTCCTACAATGAGCAGTTCTTC.

The chain employs TRBV29-1 and TRBJ2-3; weak D call: TRBD1 (6 bases). This CDR3 contains 14 residues. Germline V gene data show CDR1 as SQVTM and CDR2 as ANQGSEA. Trimming shortened V by 2 bases and J by 3 bases, and 12 bases separated the two germline ends. In DNA form, the CDR3 reads TGCAGCGTTGAACGGGGAAGGGGGACAGATACGCAGTATTTT. It codes for CSVERGRGTDTQYF.

The rearrangement uses TRBV19 and TRBJ1-2, with 8 bases that match TRBD1. There are 14 residues in the CDR3. J lost 3 bases, V lost 6 bases, and 6 bases had no gene match. CDR1 is LNHDA and CDR2 is SQIVND in the germline V gene (reference sequence). CDR3 sequence (DNA): TGTGCCAGTAGACGACAGGGGAATGACTATGGCTACACCTTC. Protein product: CASRRQGNDYGYTF.

The gene calls are TRBV6-5 and TRBJ2-7; D is undetermined. Looked up from germline, CDR1 is MNHEY and CDR2 is SVGAGI. The V end lost 6 bases, the J end lost 7 bases, and 13 bases lay between the germline ends. CDR3 length equals 12 residues. CDR3 sequence (DNA): TGTGCCAGCAGCTCCCCGCTCAGGGAGCAGTACTTC. This codes for CASSSPLREQYF.

Of note for this clone: The same CDR3 can be traced to other DNA sequences in this sample. The rearrangement uses TRBV19 and TRBJ2-1, with 14 nucleotides matching TRBD2. Looked up from germline, CDR1 is LNHDA and CDR2 is SQIVND (reference sequence). Germline trimming cut 4 bases from V and 9 bases from J; bases unmatched to any gene: 5. The CDR3 spans 15 residues. The CDR3 loop is CASSTGLAGGGEQFF. CDR3 nucleotides: TGTGCCAGTAGTACCGGACTAGCGGGAGGAGGTGAGCAGTTCTTC.

This clone was counted between two and nine times. The chain uses TRBV19 and TRBJ2-3; TRBD1 is a possible D gene (5 bases). The CDR3 has 15 amino acids. Trimming stripped 7 bases from V and 0 bases from J, with 14 bases between. Germline V gene data show CDR1 as LNHDA and CDR2 as SQIVND (reference sequence). The CDR3 nucleotides read TGTGCCAGTAAGGGGAACAGTCTAAGCACAGATACGCAGTATTTT. Translating gives CASKGNSLSTDTQYF.

The CDR3 nucleotides read TGTGCCAGCAGTTTATGGGACATCAGTATGAACACTGAAGCTTTCTTT. This codes for CASSLWDISMNTEAFF. The chain recombines TRBV28 with TRBJ1-1; D possibly corresponds to TRBD1 (5 bases). The germline V gene encodes CDR1 MDHEN and CDR2 SYDVKM. This CDR3 is 16 amino acids long. The V gene lost 0 bases and the J gene lost 0 bases, with 11 bases spanning the gap.

The chain combines TRBV6-1 with TRBJ2-7; no clear D. The ends were cut back, 6 bases at V and 0 bases at J, with 6 bases in the middle. Germline loops: CDR1 MNHNS, CDR2 SASEGT. The CDR3 consists of 12 residues. The CDR3 sequence: CASRGDSYEQYF. CDR3 in DNA: TGTGCCAGCAGAGGAGACTCCTACGAGCAGTACTTC.

The V and J genes are TRBV30 and TRBJ2-5; the match to TRBD2 covers 8 bases. This CDR3 is built from 14 residues. Germline CDR1 is GTSNPN and CDR2 is SVGIG (reference sequence). V was clipped by 0 bases and J by 5 bases; unmatched bases: 5. The CDR3 loop reads CAWSVTSGGETQYF. CDR3 bases: TGTGCCTGGAGTGTAACTAGCGGAGGGGAGACCCAGTACTTC. The full variable domain, with the rest looked up from reference TRBV30 and TRBJ2-5, is SQTIHQWPATLVQPVGSPLSLECTVEGTSNPNLYWYRQAAGRGLQLLFYSVGIGQISSEVPQNLSASRPQDRQFILSSKKLLLSDSGFYLCAWSVTSGGETQYFGPGTRLLVL.

The V gene is TRBV4-1, the J gene TRBJ2-7, with a possible D match to TRBD1 (6 bases). The CDR3 contains 14 residues. V was clipped by 4 bases and J by 7 bases, with 17 bases between them. From germline, CDR1 is MGHRA and CDR2 YSYEKL. CDR3 sequence: CASSPQGSDEEQYF. CDR3 coding DNA: TGCGCCAGCAGCCCCCAGGGGTCCGACGAGGAGCAGTACTTC.

This clone came up once. This chain's CDR3 is CASSGGLAGVSEQYF. The DNA of the CDR3 is TGTGCCAGCAGCGGCGGACTAGCGGGAGTAAGCGAGCAGTACTTC. J is TRBJ2-7 and V is TRBV9; 13 bases fit TRBD2. The CDR3 loop spans 15 amino acids. In germline, CDR1 is SGDLS, CDR2 YYNGEE. J gave up 6 bases and V 3 bases, and 6 bases lay outside the gene matches. Full variable domain (missing parts from reference TRBV9 and TRBJ2-7): DSGVTQTPKHLITATGQRVTLRCSPRSGDLSVYWYQQSLDQGLQFLIQYYNGEERAKGNILERFSAQQFPDLHSELNLSSLELGDSALYFCASSGGLAGVSEQYFGPGTRLTVT.

The chain links TRBV10-3 to TRBJ2-2; 7 nucleotides match TRBD1. The V segment lost 11 bases and the J segment 4 bases; nucleotides outside the gene matches: 7. The CDR3 contains 13 residues. Germline CDR1 ENHRY, CDR2 SYGVKD. The DNA of the CDR3 is TGTGCCGCATCGGGACAGCTCACCGGGGAGCTGTTTTTT. It encodes CAASGQLTGELFF.

The rearrangement joins TRBV18 to TRBJ2-6; D may be TRBD1 (6 bases). This CDR3 comprises 16 residues. Between the trimmed V and J ends, which lost 3 bases and 6 bases, there was a span of 15 bases. Germline V CDR1 and CDR2: KGHSH, LQKENI. Here the CDR3 DNA reads TGTGCCAGCTCACCCCAGCGACAGGTCCTGGCCAACGTCCTGACTTTC. This encodes CASSPQRQVLANVLTF.